Shown below are 15 T cell receptor beta chains from a single sample sequenced in a study of control samples from healthy donors and cancer patients. Profiled with immunoSEQ multiplex PCR; TCRdb holds only in-frame clones, not every one. The sample carries about 85,000 clones, roughly nine tenths recorded once. Sequenced: blood. These receptors came from a woman aged 60 to 75 in good health.

V is TRBV2 and J is TRBJ2-3; D assignment may be TRBD1 or TRBD2 (5 bases each). CDR3 length: 15 amino acids. Trimming took off 3 bases at V and 6 bases at J, with 16 bases between the two ends. CDR1 SNHLY and CDR2 FYNNEI come from the germline V gene. Here the CDR3 DNA reads TGTGCCAGCAGTGAGCCCGGGACCATCAGGGATACGCAGTATTTT. Its protein product is CASSEPGTIRDTQYF.

This clone was detected once. The rearrangement links TRBV6-2 or TRBV6-3 to TRBJ2-7, with 11 bases aligning to TRBD1. V was pared by 4 bases and J by 5 bases, with 7 bases of the junction left unmatched. The V gene's germline CDR1 is MNHEY and CDR2 SVGEGT. The CDR3 covers 15 residues. The CDR3 DNA is TGTGCCAGCAGTTCACACCGGGACAGGGGGAACGAGCAGTACTTC. Translation gives CASSSHRDRGNEQYF.

This clone was recorded at least ten times. The chain recombines TRBV4-1 with TRBJ2-1; D is unresolved. Trimming removed 4 bases at V and 1 base at J, with 11 bases between. The CDR3 is 15 amino acids. CDR1 MGHRA and CDR2 YSYEKL come from the germline V gene. CDR3 region: CASSLISGSYNEQFF. The DNA of the CDR3 is TGCGCCAGCAGCCTCATTAGTGGGTCCTACAATGAGCAGTTCTTC.

V usage is TRBV5-1 and J usage is TRBJ1-1; D is unclear. Trimming cost V 5 bases and J 0 bases, with 8 bases left between them. The germline V gene encodes CDR1 SGHRS and CDR2 YFSETQ. The CDR3 loop spans 13 amino acids. The CDR3 DNA follows: TGCGCCAGCAGTTCAGGTTTGAACACTGAAGCTTTCTTT. Translating it yields CASSSGLNTEAFF.

The CDR3 DNA is TGCGCCAGCAGCTTGCAGGCGGGTGCGGCCAAAAACATTCAGTACTTC. Amino acid sequence: CASSLQAGAAKNIQYF. The chain couples TRBV5-1 to TRBJ2-4, with D possibly TRBD2 on 5 matching bases. Deletions cut 1 base from V and 1 base from J, with 12 bases between. The CDR3 has 16 residues. Germline CDR1 is SGHRS and CDR2 is YFSETQ.

The rearrangement joins TRBV11-2 to TRBJ2-1; 12 nucleotides line up with TRBD2. After removal of 4 bases from V and 4 bases from J, the junction contained 11 bases not matched to a gene. The germline V gene has CDR1 SGHAT and CDR2 FQNNGV. This CDR3 region has 18 residues. The DNA of the CDR3 is TGTGCCAGCAGCTCAAAGGGTGGACTAGCGGGGTCATACAATGAGCAGTTCTTC. This gives the protein CASSSKGGLAGSYNEQFF.

The chain uses TRBV27 and TRBJ1-5; D is undetermined. The germline V gene encodes CDR1 MNHEY and CDR2 SMNVEV (reference sequence). The CDR3 loop spans 14 amino acids. Trimming left V 5 bases short and J 6 bases short, with 14 bases between. CDR3 amino acids: CASSPRGSRQPQHF. As DNA, the CDR3 is TGTGCCAGCAGTCCCCGAGGTTCGCGTCAGCCCCAGCATTTT.

The chain uses TRBV7-9 and TRBJ2-2; possibly TRBD2 for D (6 bases). Germline V gene lookup returns CDR1 SEHNR and CDR2 FQNEAQ (reference sequence). V lost 5 bases to trimming and J lost 7 bases, with 14 bases between them. This CDR3 has 14 residues. The CDR3 sequence is CASSPLAEGGELFF. CDR3 sequence (DNA): TGTGCCAGCAGCCCGTTAGCGGAGGGCGGGGAGCTGTTTTTT. Supplemented by reference TRBV7-9 and TRBJ2-2, the full variable domain reads DTGVSQNPRHKITKRGQNVTFRCDPISEHNRLYWYRQTLGQGPEFLTYFQNEAQLEKSRLLSDRFSAERPKGSFSTLEIQRTEQGDSAMYLCASSPLAEGGELFFGEGSRLTVL.

This chain joins TRBV7-9 and TRBJ2-3, with 7 bases aligning to TRBD1. CDR1 is SEHNR, CDR2 FQNEAQ, per germline (reference sequence). V trimming: 5 bases; J trimming: 6 bases; junction bases outside the gene matches: 11. The CDR3 sequence is 15 residues long. The CDR3 sequence: CASSVSNRGSDTQYF. The CDR3 region has the DNA TGTGCCAGCAGCGTCAGTAACAGGGGTTCGGATACGCAGTATTTT.

The chain carries TRBV5-1 and TRBJ1-2, with TRBD1 matching 7 bases. Germline V lookup: CDR1 SGHRS, CDR2 YFSETQ. After removal of 0 bases from V and 4 bases from J, the junction contained 6 bases not matched to a gene. The CDR3 sequence is 15 residues long. The CDR3: CASSLDSPGGYGYTF. The CDR3 DNA reads as TGCGCCAGCAGCTTGGACTCCCCAGGGGGCTATGGCTACACCTTC. The complete variable domain, with remaining parts taken from reference TRBV5-1 and TRBJ1-2, reads KAGVTQTPRYLIKTRGQQVTLSCSPISGHRSVSWYQQTPGQGLQFLFEYFSETQRNKGNFPGRFSGRQFSNSRSEMNVSTLELGDSALYLCASSLDSPGGYGYTFGSGTRLTVV.

The chain employs TRBV5-1 and TRBJ2-3; a weak D match, TRBD2 (6 bases). Germline CDR1 reads SGHRS; CDR2 reads YFSETQ. The CDR3 has 15 residues. The V gene lost 0 bases and the J gene lost 1 base, with 9 bases spanning the gap. The CDR3 sequence: CASSLAPGGTDTQYF. The CDR3 DNA is TGCGCCAGCAGCTTGGCCCCGGGGGGCACAGATACGCAGTATTTT.

In this sample, this clone turned up once. V gene TRBV5-1 combines with J gene TRBJ1-2, with D possibly TRBD1 on 6 matching bases. Trimming cost V 4 bases and J 6 bases, with 22 bases left between them. Germline CDR1 reads SGHRS; CDR2 reads YFSETQ. The CDR3 length is 16 residues. This CDR3 is CASSLRTSGGADGYTF. The DNA for the CDR3 is TGCGCCAGCAGCCTACGGACTAGCGGGGGGGCGGATGGCTACACCTTC.

CDR3 coding DNA: TGCGCCAGCAGCCAAGGGATGTTCGGGACAGGCAATCAGCCCCAGCATTTT. This sequence encodes CASSQGMFGTGNQPQHF. V is TRBV4-1 and J is TRBJ1-5; 7 bases align to TRBD1. CDR1 is MGHRA and CDR2 is YSYEKL in the germline V gene. The CDR3 loop spans 17 amino acids. J was trimmed by 2 bases and V by 1 base; bases with no gene match: 8.

The chain combines TRBV11-3 with TRBJ1-1, with TRBD1 as a possible D gene (6 bases). CDR1 SGHNT and CDR2 YENEEA come from the germline V gene. CDR3 length: 14 amino acids. With 1 base removed from V and 4 bases from J, the gap between germline ends came to 10 bases. Written as DNA, the CDR3 is TGTGCCAGCAGCTTAGGCGCCAGGGGCACTGAAGCTTTCTTT. Protein sequence: CASSLGARGTEAFF.

This chain connects TRBV7-9 to TRBJ1-3; 9 bases align to TRBD1. This CDR3 is 15 amino acids long. V gave up 4 bases and J gave up 2 bases; unmatched junction bases: 3. CDR1 and CDR2 (germline): SEHNR, FQNEAQ (reference sequence). In nucleotides, the CDR3 is TGTGCCAGCAGCTACCGGGACAGGGCTGGAAACACCATATATTTT. Translated: CASSYRDRAGNTIYF.